The subject of this entry is one TCR beta chain. In this sample, this clonotype turned up once. Its cognate antigen has yet to be identified. Per-base quality was not reported, and no clone a single base away is much larger than it. The method behind the library was 5' RACE. The listed sequencing device is Illumina HiSeq 2500. A second PCR of roughly 7 to 11 cycles was performed with a sample-barcoded 5' primer and a J-beta primer mix. Each TCR beta cDNA molecule received a unique molecular identifier from a template-switch 5' adaptor carrying 12 random nucleotides. Each sample yielded at least 3 million CDR3-containing paired-end reads. All of the RNA was converted into first-strand cDNA using the Mint cDNA synthesis kit, with a TRBC-specific oligonucleotide serving as the primer. All cDNA was treated with uracil-DNA glycosylase and then went through a first 18-cycle PCR with the universal primers M1SS and BC2_uni_R. Concerning the study's data processing: Each sample was normalized by randomly selecting 1 million high-quality reads, each carrying a distinct molecular identifier. Reads sharing molecular identifiers were discarded rather than binned into consensus sequences. MiTCR, run with a Q25 quality threshold and the strictest error-elimination algorithm, handled CDR3 identification, clonotype clustering and error correction. A nonparametric unseen species model using Euler transformation provided a lower-bound estimate of total TCR beta diversity. TCRdb redid the processing of the public reads, applying fastp at Q25 and MiXCR, and retained in-frame beta chains. Rows are combined by CDR3 protein, so each entry shows the most common genes and DNA. TCRdb's processing, not the study's, gives the V and J calls here. This sample has roughly 730,000 distinct CDR3 sequences in its table, and roughly three fifths of those were observed once. The leading ten clones occupy about a quarter of the sample.

Ends trimmed: V by 1 base, J by 3 bases; bases unmatched to a gene: 16. Measured from the cysteine to the phenylalanine, the CDR3 is 20 residues long. The only DNA kept is the CDR3, 60 bases in frame from the first base. CDR1 SGHTA and CDR2 FQGNSA are derived from the germline V gene. The data derive from a study of blood T cells in healthy people across ages (dated by TCRdb to between 2014 and 2017). Concerning the study at large: Template switching captured roughly one uniquely barcoded TCR beta cDNA molecule per two T cells in model experiments. The study measured age-related changes in TCR beta repertoire diversity using deep sequencing normalized with unique cDNA molecular identifiers. Four age groups were formed from the donors: young (average approximately 15 years), middle-aged (approximately 40), aged (more than 55) and long-lived (about 80). To avoid experimental bias, donors of different ages were randomly spread across the sequencing lanes. Two additional independent replicas of 1 million unique cDNA reads from the same blood draw were analyzed for two donors (one aged 18 to 30 and one aged 80 or older).

The donors were around 39 Caucasian individuals from Russia, aged 6 to 90 years, who were systemically healthy. Each donor gave about 9.7 milliliters of peripheral blood, drawn into EDTA-treated Vacutainer tubes. Ficoll-Paque density-gradient centrifugation was used to isolate PBMCs, with at least 7 million per sample. Total RNA, at least 6 micrograms per sample, was extracted from PBMCs with Trizol reagent. Naive CD45RAhigh/CD27high T cell percentages were measured by flow cytometry on a PBMC aliquot from every donor. Overall results and qualifications from the work: Observed TCR beta diversity per million T cells fell roughly linearly with age, and a significant reduction was already apparent by age roughly 41. Because profiling used bulk unsorted PBMCs, naive and antigen-experienced compartments could not be compared conclusively. A strong correlation was found between observed TCR beta diversity and the percentage of naive T cells measured by flow cytometry. The long-lived group showed more naive CD4+ T cells, fewer expanded clones and increased TCR diversity than the aged group, suggesting age selection. Because the CMV infection status of the donors was unknown, age-related changes in expanded clonotypes may potentially have been confounded. Estimates of total diversity based on one million sequenced T cells were considered lower bounds and underestimates.

The chain couples TRBV7-2 to TRBJ2-4; a stretch of 9 junction bases matches TRBD1. Sequencing was carried out using blood. This TCR came from a man in his forties or fifties in good health. The nucleotide sequence reads as follows: TGTGCCAGCAGCTTAGTTTCTGGACAGGGGTATAGGTCGGTCAAAAACATTCAGTACTTC. It codes for CASSLVSGQGYRSVKNIQYF.